The 16 T cell receptor beta chains given below trace back to one sample, sequenced in a study of radiation and T cells in renal cell carcinoma (dated by TCRdb to about 2020). Receptor amplification or capture employed the immunoSEQ multiplex PCR assay. TCRdb re-hosts the immuneACCESS table, in-frame sequences only. Its copies lack some clones; in the studies checked, an unresolved V gene accounts for under half of them, and the cause for the rest is not known. The sample profile shows 120,000 or so clones; roughly four fifths of them were found once. The ten largest make up 5.8% of the sample. The meaning of the sample's time point label: blood 2 weeks post-SBRT. Reading the label with the study, this specimen's treatment or condition is: 15 Gy SBRT to primary tumor, nephrectomy 4 weeks later. The starting material was blood, obtained from a patient whose treatment included radiotherapy and nephrectomy. The origin of the receptors is a man aged 45 to 65 with renal cell carcinoma.

The rearrangement uses TRBV27 and TRBJ2-7, with D perhaps TRBD1 (6 bases). V lost 5 bases, J lost 2 bases, and 13 bases lay in between. CDR3 length equals 14 residues. Germline V gene lookup returns CDR1 MNHEY and CDR2 SMNVEV (reference sequence). In nucleotides, the CDR3 is TGTGCCAGCAGTCCGACAGGTGTTCCCTACGAGCAGTACTTC. Translated, it gives CASSPTGVPYEQYF.

The chain employs TRBV7-9 and TRBJ1-1; TRBD1 matches 7 bases. V gave up 4 bases and J gave up 4 bases; unmatched junction bases: 3. CDR3 length: 13 residues. The germline CDR1 and CDR2 sequences are SEHNR and FQNEAQ (reference sequence). The DNA for the CDR3 is TGTGCCAGCAGCTCAACAGGGGCCACTGAAGCTTTCTTT. Its translation: CASSSTGATEAFF.

V usage is TRBV7-8 and J usage is TRBJ2-2; D is perhaps TRBD1 (6 bases). CDR3 length: 16 residues. CDR1 SGHVS and CDR2 FQNEAQ come from the germline V gene. V shed 3 bases and J shed 1 base, with 12 bases lying between them. The CDR3 spells CASSFGGQMNTGELFF. The DNA for the CDR3 is TGTGCCAGCAGCTTCGGAGGACAGATGAACACCGGGGAGCTGTTTTTT.

J is TRBJ1-5 and V is TRBV7-2; D is unclear. The CDR3 loop spans 15 amino acids. The ends were cut back, 0 bases at V and 7 bases at J, with 13 bases in the middle. CDR1 is SGHTA, CDR2 FQGNSA, per germline. CDR3: CASSLAYGREQPQHF. The CDR3 DNA reads TGTGCCAGCAGCTTAGCGTACGGGCGGGAACAGCCCCAGCATTTT.

This clone has only a few counts. The V and J genes are TRBV6-6 and TRBJ2-1; D is perhaps TRBD2 (5 bases). The V and J ends lost 5 bases and 4 bases respectively, with 15 bases between them. Germline V gene sequence: CDR1 MNHNY, CDR2 SVGAGI (reference sequence). The CDR3 spans 15 residues. The CDR3 region is CASSLGLERYNEQFF. In DNA form, the CDR3 reads TGTGCCAGCAGTCTAGGATTAGAGCGGTACAATGAGCAGTTCTTC.

For the CDR3, the DNA is TGTGCCAGTAGTATCCCCCAGGGGCCGAGCTCTGGAAACACCATATATTTT. Its protein is CASSIPQGPSSGNTIYF. V is TRBV19 and J is TRBJ1-3; a weak D match, TRBD1 (6 bases). The germline CDR1 and CDR2 sequences are LNHDA and SQIVND (reference sequence). Trimming removed 3 bases at V and 0 bases at J, with 15 bases between. The CDR3 has 17 residues.

The V call is TRBV6-1, the J call TRBJ2-6; 7 nucleotides line up with TRBD1. The trim removed 8 bases at V and 3 bases at J, leaving 4 bases unmatched. Germline CDR1 MNHNS, CDR2 SASEGT. CDR3 size: 14 residues. In DNA, the CDR3 is TGTGCCAGCTTGACAGGGAGTGGGGCCAACGTCCTGACTTTC. Its protein is CASLTGSGANVLTF.

This rearrangement joins TRBV6-1 to TRBJ1-4, with D tentatively TRBD1 (6 bases). The CDR3 is 13 residues long. V gave up 7 bases and J gave up 8 bases, with 14 bases separating them. Germline-derived CDR1 and CDR2 are MNHNS and SASEGT. The CDR3 loop is CASNGGAGEKLFF. As DNA, the CDR3 is TGTGCCAGCAACGGGGGGGCAGGGGAAAAACTGTTTTTT.

The chain employs TRBV19 and TRBJ2-7, with D hard to call. Germline V gene sequence: CDR1 LNHDA, CDR2 SQIVND (reference sequence). The CDR3 extends over 13 amino acids. V lost 6 bases to trimming and J lost 0 bases, with 9 bases between them. Here the CDR3 DNA reads TGTGCCAGTAGCCTAACTGGCTCCTACGAGCAGTACTTC. Protein: CASSLTGSYEQYF. Together with reference TRBV19 and TRBJ2-7, the CDR3 gives the full variable domain: DGGITQSPKYLFRKEGQNVTLSCEQNLNHDAMYWYRQDPGQGLRLIYYSQIVNDFQKGDIAEGYSVSREKKESFPLTVTSAQKNPTAFYLCASSLTGSYEQYFGPGTRLTVT.

The chain is built from TRBV5-1 and TRBJ2-7; 7 nucleotides match TRBD2. V shed 4 bases and J 0 bases; nucleotides not matched to a gene: 10. The CDR3 covers 16 residues. The germline V gene has CDR1 SGHRS and CDR2 YFSETQ. The CDR3 nucleotides read TGCGCCAGCAGCCTAGCTAGCGGAGTGCTCTCCTACGAGCAGTACTTC. As protein: CASSLASGVLSYEQYF.

This clone has just one count. The CDR3 sequence: CAWSGSSGSYNEQFF. As DNA, the CDR3 is TGTGCCTGGAGTGGGTCCAGCGGCTCCTACAATGAGCAGTTCTTC. The chain is built from TRBV30 and TRBJ2-1; a possible D gene is TRBD2 (5 bases). The CDR3 contains 15 residues. V was cut by 1 base and J by 0 bases, with 10 bases left in between. CDR1 is GTSNPN and CDR2 is SVGIG in the germline V gene (reference sequence).

This clone was seen only a few times. CDR3 sequence reads: CAWSISFKDTQYF. The DNA of the CDR3 is TGTGCCTGGAGTATCTCCTTTAAAGATACGCAGTATTTT. The J gene is TRBJ2-3, the V gene TRBV30; D is uncertain. This CDR3 region has 13 residues. Germline V gene lookup returns CDR1 GTSNPN and CDR2 SVGIG (reference sequence). V gave up 2 bases and J gave up 5 bases, with 11 bases separating them. Based on the CDR3 plus reference TRBV30 and TRBJ2-3, the full variable domain is SQTIHQWPATLVQPVGSPLSLECTVEGTSNPNLYWYRQAAGRGLQLLFYSVGIGQISSEVPQNLSASRPQDRQFILSSKKLLLSDSGFYLCAWSISFKDTQYFGPGTRLTVL.

The chain combines TRBV19 with TRBJ2-1; the D gene is possibly TRBD2 (6 bases). Germline CDR1 reads LNHDA; CDR2 reads SQIVND (reference sequence). This CDR3 spans 15 amino acids. V lost 6 bases, J lost 2 bases, and 14 bases lay in between. The CDR3 sequence: CASRRAGTAYNEQFF. CDR3 in DNA: TGTGCCAGTAGAAGAGCCGGGACTGCCTACAATGAGCAGTTCTTC.

As to this clone: The germline gene is not matched at one end of the junction; a read error may be the cause. V and J are TRBV7-7 and TRBJ2-7; D might be TRBD2 (7 bases). CDR1 is SSHAT, CDR2 FNYEAQ, per germline (reference sequence). There are 16 residues in the CDR3. CDR3 residues: CASSPQAGAQGGEQYF. The CDR3 DNA follows: TGTGCTAGCAGCCCTCAGGCGGGAGCACAAGGGGGCGAGCAGTACTTC.

This chain links TRBV15 with TRBJ1-2; possible D gene TRBD1, 5 bases. Germline CDR1 LNHNV, CDR2 YYDKDF (reference sequence). This CDR3 region has 17 residues. V was clipped by 3 bases and J by 2 bases, with 19 bases between them. The CDR3 DNA sequence: TGTGCCACCAGCAGGTCCCGAACTAGTGGGGGGAACTATGGCTACACCTTC. It specifies CATSRSRTSGGNYGYTF.

The V and J genes are TRBV27 and TRBJ1-1; the D gene is possibly TRBD1 (5 bases). Germline V gene sequence: CDR1 MNHEY, CDR2 SMNVEV (reference sequence). V lost 4 bases and J lost 10, with 22 bases in between. This CDR3 is 15 amino acids long. The CDR3 sequence is CASSSPSGTLIGAFF. The CDR3 bases are TGTGCCAGCAGTTCTCCCTCAGGGACCCTGATTGGAGCTTTCTTT.